This T cell receptor (beta chain) was recovered during a study of blood T cell repertoires in COVID-19. Sequencing was performed with immunoSEQ multiplex PCR; in TCRdb, only in-frame clones are kept and a portion is missing. The repertoire consists of roughly 100,000 clones, with about 80% occurring once and the leading ten covering over 6.5%. Germline CDR1 and CDR2: MNHEY and SVGAGI. The V gene end was trimmed by 0 bases and the J gene end by 0 bases; junction bases not matched to a gene: 2. This CDR3 has 16 residues. The source of this sequence is a man between 65 and 85 years old with acute or convalescent COVID-19. This rearrangement joins TRBV6-5 to TRBJ2-3; 8 nucleotides align to TRBD2. Sequenced material: peripheral blood. The CDR3 nucleotides are TGTGCCAGCAGTTACTCGGCGGGAGGAAGCACAGATACGCAGTATTTT. Translating it yields CASSYSAGGSTDTQYF.